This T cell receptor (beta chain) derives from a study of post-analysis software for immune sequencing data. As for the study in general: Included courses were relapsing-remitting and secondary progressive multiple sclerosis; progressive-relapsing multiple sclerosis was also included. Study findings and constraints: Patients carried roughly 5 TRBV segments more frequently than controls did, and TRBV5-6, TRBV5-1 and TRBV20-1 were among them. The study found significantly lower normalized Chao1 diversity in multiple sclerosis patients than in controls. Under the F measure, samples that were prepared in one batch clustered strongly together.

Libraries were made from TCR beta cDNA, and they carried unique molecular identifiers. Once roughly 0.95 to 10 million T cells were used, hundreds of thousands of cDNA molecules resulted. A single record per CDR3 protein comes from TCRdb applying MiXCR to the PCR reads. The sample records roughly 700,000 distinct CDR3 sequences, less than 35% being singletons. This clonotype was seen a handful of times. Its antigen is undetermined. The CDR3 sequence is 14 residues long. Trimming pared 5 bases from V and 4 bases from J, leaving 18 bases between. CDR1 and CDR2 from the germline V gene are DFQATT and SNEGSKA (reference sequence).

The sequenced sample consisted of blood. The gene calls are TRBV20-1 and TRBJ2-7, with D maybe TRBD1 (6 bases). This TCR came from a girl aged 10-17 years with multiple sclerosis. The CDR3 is CSAPILTGEYEQYF. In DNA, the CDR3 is TGCAGTGCTCCCATCTTGACAGGCGAGTACGAGCAGTACTTC.